The present T cell receptor beta chain was sequenced within a study of siplizumab effects on memory and regulatory T cells. The method was immunoSEQ multiplex PCR; TCRdb's version includes in-frame clones alone and lacks a portion of them. Counted here are about 68,000 clones, 93% occurring once; the ten biggest clones make up 4.5% to 6.5%. This CDR3 has 16 residues. Points on this clone: The antigen is not known.

Study-wide results and limits: With siplizumab, mappable alloreactive CD4+ clones averaged roughly 72% Treg-derived, versus 25% to 30% in controls. Only a minority of proliferating CD4+ or CD8+ clones had an assignable naive or memory phenotype, with roughly 75-97% lacking one. Proliferating siplizumab-cultured Tregs lacked confirmed suppressive function. It seemed that naive T cells were more diverse than memory cells and were major contributors to the alloresponse.

The sequence derives from a human donor in good health. The chain carries TRBV21-1 and TRBJ2-7; TRBD1, the table's D call, lacks a check against the DNA. TRBV21-1 is a listed pseudogene. The sequenced material came from CD8+ T cells sorted from blood. CDR3 nucleotides: TGTGCCAGCAGGGGGTTTTGGACAAATAGCTCCTACGAGCAGTACTTC. Its protein is CASRGFWTNSSYEQYF.